This TCR beta chain was found in a study of cytomegalovirus exposure and HLA in healthy donors. In the PCR, 60 Vbeta and 13 Jbeta primers were used. Repertoires were generated with immunoSEQ multiplex PCR, while TCRdb's copy carries only in-frame clones and drops some. This sample has about 140,000 clones, with about 80% found just once. Study-wide results and limits: The classifier reportedly diagnosed cytomegalovirus status with high specificity and sensitivity.

This clone was seen more than once but under ten times. Its matching antigen is unknown. The clonotype was recovered from a male donor in good health and CMV-seronegative. Sample: PBMCs.

CDR3 nucleotides: TGTGCCAGTAGTTGGGGACAGGGGATGAATGAGCAGTTCTTC. Translated: CASSWGQGMNEQFF. The chain carries TRBV19 and TRBJ2-1, with 10 bases that match TRBD1. Trimming cost V 5 bases and J 7 bases; bases outside gene matches: 5. The CDR3 contains 14 residues. Germline CDR1 and CDR2: LNHDA and SQIVND (reference sequence). Based on the CDR3 plus reference TRBV19 and TRBJ2-1, the full variable domain is DGGITQSPKYLFRKEGQNVTLSCEQNLNHDAMYWYRQDPGQGLRLIYYSQIVNDFQKGDIAEGYSVSREKKESFPLTVTSAQKNPTAFYLCASSWGQGMNEQFFGPGTRLTVL.